A selection of T cell receptor beta chains follows, all from one sample in a study of T cell repertoires in cytomegalovirus infection. In TCRdb, the reads were re-called with MiXCR into one record per CDR3 protein. The table lists approximately 100,000 distinct CDR3 sequences, approximately 45% of them singletons. Their antigens are not known. The specimen comprised CD8+ T cells from cultured PBMCs, sampled from culture after CMV antigen stimulation. The receptor source for this set is a human donor in good health (CMV status not recorded). Some clones in this sample may be carry-over from other donors' samples. Each CDR3 is given with its conserved first and last residue. D genes are given only for firm matches. Only some rows state a clone size, as once, few, many or a class for expanded clones.

V	size	D	J	CDR3	DNA
TRBV19	few	TRBD1	TRBJ1-5	CASTALRTGAFRQSQHF	TGTGCCAGTACCGCCCTCCGGACAGGGGCTTTTCGACAATCCCAGCATTTT
TRBV7-6	NA	NA	TRBJ1-1	CASSYGGWNTEAFF	TGTGCCAGCAGCTACGGAGGTTGGAACACTGAAGCTTTCTTT
TRBV13	NA	NA	TRBJ2-3	CASSRTTDTQYF	TGTGCCAGCAGCCGTACCACAGATACGCAGTATTTT
TRBV12-3/TRBV12-4	NA	NA	TRBJ1-3	CATDRSSGNTIYF	TGTGCCACAGACAGAAGCTCTGGAAACACCATATATTTT
TRBV7-3	few	TRBD1	TRBJ1-1	CASSPGQGTTEAFF	TGTGCCAGCAGCCCAGGACAGGGGACCACTGAAGCTTTCTTT
TRBV11-2	few	TRBD2	TRBJ2-2	CASSARTSGGAPGELFF	TGTGCCAGCAGCGCCCGGACTAGCGGGGGGGCCCCCGGGGAGCTGTTTTTT
TRBV7-9	few	NA	TRBJ1-2	CASSSPGNTRHYGYTF	TGTGCCAGCAGCTCACCGGGGAACACTCGACACTATGGCTACACCTTC
TRBV7-8	few	NA	TRBJ2-7	CASSSLAGPAPMNEQYF	TGTGCCAGCAGCTCCCTCGCAGGGCCAGCACCCATGAACGAGCAGTACTTC
TRBV4-2	many	TRBD2	TRBJ2-4	CASSPGPLAGEPAKNIQYF	TGTGCCAGCAGCCCTGGGCCTCTAGCGGGGGAGCCGGCCAAAAACATTCAGTACTTC
TRBV7-6	few	TRBD1	TRBJ2-5	CASRSPDRGETQYF	TGTGCCAGCAGATCCCCGGACAGGGGAGAGACCCAGTACTTC